The present TCR beta chain was sequenced within a study of long-term antiretroviral therapy in people with HIV. V was cut by 5 bases and J by 0 bases, with 2 bases left in between. CDR3 length equals 11 residues. Germline values: CDR1 ENHRY, CDR2 SYGVKD. Sequencing used immunoSEQ v3.0 at survey level. The data were produced by immunoSEQ multiplex PCR, yet TCRdb's version contains in-frame clones alone and is incomplete. Here the sample spans approximately 35,000 clones, roughly 88% being singletons. Inclusion required at least two post-ART and at least one pre-ART PBMC samples. The chain is built from TRBV10-3 and TRBJ2-7; D gene ambiguous. The sequences come from unsorted PBMCs, collected 2.2 years after starting antiretroviral therapy. The receptor's source is a man younger than 30 with HIV. CDR3 residues: CAISPSYEQYF. DNA for the CDR3: TGTGCCATCAGTCCCTCCTACGAGCAGTACTTC.